These T cell receptor beta chains were read from a single sample in a study of cytomegalovirus exposure and HLA in healthy donors. Produced via immunoSEQ multiplex PCR; TCRdb's table is partial and in-frame only. The data contain tens of thousands of clones, approximately 75% of them singletons. The sequencing input was PBMCs. The source is a man between 25 and 39 years old in good health and CMV-seropositive. Both conserved end residues are part of each CDR3. The order of the fields is V gene, J gene, CDR3 length, CDR3 protein.

TRBV18	TRBJ1-5	15	CASSEQGGINQPQHF
TRBV7-6	TRBJ1-4	13	CASSLKGGSELFF
TRBV20-1	TRBJ2-5	11	CSATRSETQYF
TRBV28	TRBJ2-1	13	CASRVGTYNEQFF
TRBV18	TRBJ2-7	12	CASSRGDSGQYF
TRBV11-2	TRBJ1-4	16	CASSFLDSRVNEKLFF
TRBV30	TRBJ2-6	18	CAWRTPGHGTSGANVLTF
TRBV21-1	TRBJ2-1	20	CASSKGRTISGGALPPEQFF
TRBV19	TRBJ1-2	16	CASSVKVSGHGLGYTF
TRBV27	TRBJ2-2	14	CASSLQGGTGELFF
TRBV9	TRBJ1-2	13	CASSAGTGGGYTF
TRBV7-3	TRBJ1-1	15	CASSSTGGANTEAFF
TRBV15	TRBJ1-2	15	CATSRGDRQNYGYTF
TRBV4-2	TRBJ1-3	15	CASSQGDTSGNTIYF
TRBV27	TRBJ1-5	15	CASSLGPGPNQPQHF
TRBV6-5	TRBJ1-1	14	CASSPDRRPIEAFF
TRBV7-9	TRBJ1-1	13	CSSSSSSPTEAFF
TRBV5-6	TRBJ2-5	16	CASSLARGHLQETQYF
TRBV6-5	TRBJ1-1	16	CASSYSVRVVDTEAFF
TRBV6-1	TRBJ2-5	15	CASSEFDRDGETQYF
TRBV5-1	TRBJ1-5	15	CASSLFSGGNQPQHF
TRBV7-9	TRBJ1-1	14	CASSTGQANTEAFF
TRBV4-2	TRBJ2-7	16	CASSRARTGVNHEQYF
TRBV27	TRBJ1-1	14	CASRYRGPRTEAFF
TRBV29-1	TRBJ1-1	10	CSVGAREAFF
TRBV13	TRBJ1-3	13	CASSLRRGNTIYF
TRBV19	TRBJ2-2	16	CASSTQGQGYTGELFF
TRBV4-2	TRBJ1-2	16	CASSRGEQGSSYGYTF
TRBV7-9	TRBJ1-6	17	CASSLARQAMRNSPLHF
TRBV5-8	TRBJ2-5	12	CASSHTQETQYF
TRBV7-9	TRBJ1-1	16	CASSLAPGGQISEAFF
TRBV9	TRBJ2-2	16	CASSPRGDRNTGELFF
TRBV9	TRBJ1-1	13	CASSHPPGTEAFF
TRBV9	TRBJ2-7	14	CASSVLGTPYEQYF
TRBV27	TRBJ2-7	16	CASSLGTGESSYEQYF
TRBV7-2	TRBJ1-1	17	CASSSRPWGGGNTEAFF
TRBV9	TRBJ2-5	14	CASSVRDRQETQYF
TRBV5-1	TRBJ2-2	16	CASSSTGTENTGELFF
TRBV6-1	TRBJ2-1	15	CASTLADAANNEQFF
TRBV28	TRBJ2-1	14	CASSPFGGIPEQFF
TRBV9	TRBJ1-4	14	CASSAGTENEKLFF
TRBV4-2	TRBJ1-6	16	CASSQGRSSYNSPLHF
TRBV2	TRBJ2-4	14	CASSVGQGGNIQYF
TRBV5-1	TRBJ2-6	18	CASSRTGTGGAGANVLTF
TRBV30	TRBJ1-3	16	CAWRVTGIHSGNTIYF
TRBV4-3	TRBJ2-5	16	CASGPAFAAGGETQYF
TRBV11-2	TRBJ1-1	15	CASSLRHGGDTEAFF
TRBV6-1	TRBJ1-2	13	CASSSNRGHGYTF
TRBV6-1	TRBJ1-1	14	CASVLQGWNTEAFF
TRBV15	TRBJ2-4	15	CATSTLGRVGNIQYF
TRBV29-1	TRBJ1-5	12	CSAGTAGQPQHF